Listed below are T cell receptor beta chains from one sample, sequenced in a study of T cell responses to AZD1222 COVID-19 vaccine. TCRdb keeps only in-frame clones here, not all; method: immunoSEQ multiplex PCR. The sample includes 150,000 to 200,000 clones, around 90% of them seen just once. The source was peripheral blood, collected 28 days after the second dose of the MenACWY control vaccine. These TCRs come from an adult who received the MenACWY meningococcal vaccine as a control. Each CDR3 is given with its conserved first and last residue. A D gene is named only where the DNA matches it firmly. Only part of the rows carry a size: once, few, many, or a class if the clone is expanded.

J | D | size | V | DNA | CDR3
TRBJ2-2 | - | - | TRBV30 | TGTGCCTGGTCAGGATGGGCAGGGACCGGGGAGCTGTTTTTT | CAWSGWAGTGELFF
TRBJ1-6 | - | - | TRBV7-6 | TGTGCCAGCAGCTTGTCGGGCTCCTATAATTCACCCCTCCACTTT | CASSLSGSYNSPLHF
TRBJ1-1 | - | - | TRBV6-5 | TGTGCCAGCAGCCTGACAGGCATGAACACTGAAGCTTTCTTT | CASSLTGMNTEAFF
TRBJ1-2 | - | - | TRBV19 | TGTGCCAGTAGCAGAAATCGGGGTCGCTATGGCTACACCTTC | CASSRNRGRYGYTF
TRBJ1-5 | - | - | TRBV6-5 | TGTGCCAGCAGGGACGTACAGGGTTTCAATCAGCCCCAGCATTTT | CASRDVQGFNQPQHF
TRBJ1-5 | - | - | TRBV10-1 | TGCGCCAGCAGTGAGGATGGGCAGCCCCAGCATTTT | CASSEDGQPQHF
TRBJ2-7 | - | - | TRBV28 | TGTGCCAGCAGTTTCTTTTACGAGCAGTACTTC | CASSFFYEQYF
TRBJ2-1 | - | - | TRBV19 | TGTGCCACCCGTCCCCCCGGTTGGAGGGATGAGCAGTTCTTC | CATRPPGWRDEQFF
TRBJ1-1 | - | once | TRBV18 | TGTGCCAGCTCACCTTCCCTGGTCCGGGACACTGAAGCTTTCTTT | CASSPSLVRDTEAFF
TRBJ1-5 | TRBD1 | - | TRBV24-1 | TGTGCCACCAGTGATTTTGACAGGGCGGGACAGCCCCAGCATTTT | CATSDFDRAGQPQHF
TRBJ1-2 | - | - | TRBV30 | TGTGCCTGGAGTGTAGTCGGGGGCTATGGCTACACCTTC | CAWSVVGGYGYTF
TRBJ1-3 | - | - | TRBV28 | TGTGCCAGCAGTTTAGTTCCCGCCTCTGGAAACACCATATATTTT | CASSLVPASGNTIYF
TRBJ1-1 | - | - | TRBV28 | TGTGCCAGCAGTTTGAGGGCTGAAGCTTTCTTT | CASSLRAEAFF
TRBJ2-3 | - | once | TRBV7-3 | TGTGCCAGCAGCTCTCGGGACGGGTCAGATACGCAGTATTTT | CASSSRDGSDTQYF
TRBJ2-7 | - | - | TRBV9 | TGTGCCAGCAGCGTAGGGCCGGGGGCGACCCACGAGCAGTACTTC | CASSVGPGATHEQYF
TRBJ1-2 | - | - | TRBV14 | TGTGCCAGCAGCCAATTGACAGCTAACTATGGCTACACCTTC | CASSQLTANYGYTF
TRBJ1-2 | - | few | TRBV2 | TGTGCCAGCAGGCTAACAGCTAACTATGGCTACACCTTC | CASRLTANYGYTF
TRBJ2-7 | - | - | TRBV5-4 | TGTGCCAGCAGCTTAAGGGGCAGCACCTACGAGCAGTACTTC | CASSLRGSTYEQYF
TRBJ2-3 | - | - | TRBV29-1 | TGCAGCGTTGCTGACAGGATCACAGATACGCAGTATTTT | CSVADRITDTQYF
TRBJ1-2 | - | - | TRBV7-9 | TGTGCCAGCAGCTTAGGAGACGGCCTTAGGAGGGGCTACACCTTC | CASSLGDGLRRGYTF
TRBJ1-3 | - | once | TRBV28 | TGTGCCAGCCTCCAAGGGCCTGGAAACACCATATATTTT | CASLQGPGNTIYF
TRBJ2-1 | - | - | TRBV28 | TGTGCCAGCAGTTTAAAGTGGCTAGGCCCGCGGAACAATGAGCAGTTCTTC | CASSLKWLGPRNNEQFF
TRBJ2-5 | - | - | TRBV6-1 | TGTGCCAGCAGTGAAGCGCACCAGACCCAGTACTTC | CASSEAHQTQYF
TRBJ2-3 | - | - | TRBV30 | TGTGCCAATAAAGAGCGGTACACAGATACGCAGTATTTT | CANKERYTDTQYF
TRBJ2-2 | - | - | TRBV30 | TGTGCCTGGAAAGAGGTGTGGGAGCTGTTTTTT | CAWKEVWELFF
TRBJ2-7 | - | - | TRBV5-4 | TGTGCCAGCAGCTTAGGTACCTCCCCCTACGAGCAGTACTTC | CASSLGTSPYEQYF
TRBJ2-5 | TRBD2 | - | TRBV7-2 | TGTGCCAGCAGCCAACACCCCTTAGCGGGTCAAGAGACCCAGTACTTC | CASSQHPLAGQETQYF
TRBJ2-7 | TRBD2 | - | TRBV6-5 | TGTGCCAGCACTACCACTAGCGGGGGTACCTACGAGCAGTACTTC | CASTTTSGGTYEQYF
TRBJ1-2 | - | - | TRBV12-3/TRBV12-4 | TGTGCCAGCACTCTTTCCCATGGGTTAGGCTACACCTTC | CASTLSHGLGYTF
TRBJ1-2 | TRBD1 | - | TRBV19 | TGTGCCAGTAGTATAGTCAGGGACAGAACTAACTATGGCTACACCTTC | CASSIVRDRTNYGYTF
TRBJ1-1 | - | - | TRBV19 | TGTGCCAGTAGTATAGTGTCCAGGGAACACACTGAAGCTTTCTTT | CASSIVSREHTEAFF
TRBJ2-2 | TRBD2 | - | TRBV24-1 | TGTGCCACCAGTGATTTTCGGGGGGTCTCCGGGGAGCTGTTTTTT | CATSDFRGVSGELFF
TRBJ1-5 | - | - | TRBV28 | TGTGCCAGCAGTATACAGGCGAAGCCCCAGCATTTT | CASSIQAKPQHF
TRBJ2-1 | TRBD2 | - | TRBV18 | TGTGCCAGCTCACCCGTAGCGGGAGTTTGGAATGAGCAGTTCTTC | CASSPVAGVWNEQFF
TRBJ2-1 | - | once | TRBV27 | TGTGCCAGCAGTTTACAGAACAATGAGCAGTTCTTC | CASSLQNNEQFF
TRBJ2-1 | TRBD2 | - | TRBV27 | TGTGCCAGCAGCCCCGGGACTAGCGGGCATAATGAGCAGTTCTTC | CASSPGTSGHNEQFF
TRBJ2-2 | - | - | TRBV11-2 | TGTGCCAGCAGCTTAGTGGGGGGGAACACCGGGGAGCTGTTTTTT | CASSLVGGNTGELFF
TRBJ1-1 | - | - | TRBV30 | TGTGCCTGGAGGGGGGTGAACACTGAAGCTTTCTTT | CAWRGVNTEAFF
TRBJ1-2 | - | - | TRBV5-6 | TGTGCCAGCAGCTTGGTAGGGAAGGGGGACTATGGCTACACCTTC | CASSLVGKGDYGYTF
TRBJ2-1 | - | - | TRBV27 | TGTGCCAGCAGTCCCGGGAGCGCTAACAATGAGCAGTTCTTC | CASSPGSANNEQFF
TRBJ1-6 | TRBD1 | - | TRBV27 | TGTGCCAGCAGCCCCGGGACAGGGGTTAATTCACCCCTCCACTTT | CASSPGTGVNSPLHF
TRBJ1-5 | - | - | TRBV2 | TGTGCCAGCACCCAGGGTTTGCGCAATCAGCCCCAGCATTTT | CASTQGLRNQPQHF
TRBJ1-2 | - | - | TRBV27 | TGTGCCAGCAGTCCACACTCCGGGACACTCGTTAACTATGGCTACACCTTC | CASSPHSGTLVNYGYTF
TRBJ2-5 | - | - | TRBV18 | TGTGCCAGCTCACCGCAACTTGAGGCGGGGGAGACCCAGTACTTC | CASSPQLEAGETQYF
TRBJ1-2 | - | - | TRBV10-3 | TGTGCCATCACCCAACAGGGCGACTATGGCTACACCTTC | CAITQQGDYGYTF
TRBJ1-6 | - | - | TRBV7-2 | TGTGCCAGCAGCTTACTTTTAAGCCGCAGCGCCAATTCACCCCTCCACTTT | CASSLLLSRSANSPLHF
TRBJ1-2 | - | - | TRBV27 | TGTGCCAGCAGCTATTCAGGATTTTCCTATGGCTGCACCTTC | CASSYSGFSYGCTF
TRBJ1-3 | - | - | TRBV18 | TGTGCCAGCTCACCTCCCTTGGCGGGTCCTGGAAACACCATATATTTT | CASSPPLAGPGNTIYF
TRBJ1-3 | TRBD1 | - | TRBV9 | TGTGCCAGCAGCTTTCAAGGTACCGGGACAGGGCTAGGAAACACCATATATTTT | CASSFQGTGTGLGNTIYF
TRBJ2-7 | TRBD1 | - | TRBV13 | TGTGCCAGCAGCAATAACGCGGACAGGGAATCCTACGAGCAGTACTTC | CASSNNADRESYEQYF
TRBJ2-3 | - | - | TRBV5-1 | TGCGCCAGCAGCTTGGGGGGCAGATATATCACAGATACGCAGTATTTT | CASSLGGRYITDTQYF
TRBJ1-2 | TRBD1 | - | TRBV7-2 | TGTGCCAGCAGCCTTCCACAGGGGGCAAACTATGGCTACACCTTC | CASSLPQGANYGYTF
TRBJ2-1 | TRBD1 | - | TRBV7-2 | TGTGCCAGCAGCCCAGACAGGGGCTCCTACAATGAGCAGTTCTTC | CASSPDRGSYNEQFF
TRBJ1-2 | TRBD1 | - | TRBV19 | TGTGCCAGTAGAGAGACCAGGGGGATTTATGGCTACACCTTC | CASRETRGIYGYTF